This TCR beta chain was recorded in a study of CD8 T cells in ankylosing spondylitis. Study-level findings and limits: It appeared that ankylosing spondylitis blood was characterized by a TCR beta motif of under ten highly homologous variants. As reported, disease-linked clones showed significant enrichment in matched ankylosing spondylitis synovial fluid. Disease-linked clones, CD8+, were relatively rare in peripheral blood.

A few counts support this clonotype. Its specificity is unknown. Quantitative 5'-RACE was performed with molecular barcodes, and it yielded the TCR beta libraries. TCRdb passed the 5' RACE reads through MiXCR, listing each CDR3 protein once. Of about 800,000 distinct CDR3 sequences in the sample, 10% to 15% were seen once. V was trimmed by 6 bases and J by 1 base, leaving 7 bases between them. CDR3 size: 13 residues. Germline CDR1 reads KGHDR; CDR2 reads SFDVKD. The sample comprised blood, either unsorted or a sorted T cell fraction (not recorded which). The rearrangement uses TRBV24-1 and TRBJ2-3; D is uncertain. The receptor was derived from a male donor with ankylosing spondylitis. The CDR3, as DNA: TGTGCCACCAGTACTGACGGCACAGATACGCAGTATTTT. Its translation is CATSTDGTDTQYF.